This T cell receptor beta chain stems from a study of cytomegalovirus exposure and HLA in healthy donors. Trimming cost V 1 base and J 0 bases; bases outside gene matches: 8. This CDR3 has 17 residues. Looked up from germline, CDR1 is MNHEY and CDR2 is SMNVEV (reference sequence). Sequencing used immunoSEQ multiplex PCR; TCRdb keeps in-frame clones, though not all of them. This sample yields about 360,000 clones, of which 75% to 90% are seen a single time; 0.83% belongs to the top ten. Sequencing used PBMCs. The receptor was derived from a woman between 18 and 30 years old in good health and CMV-seronegative. V usage is TRBV27 and J usage is TRBJ2-7, with 8 nucleotides matching TRBD2. The CDR3 loop is CASSLFREGGSSYEQYF. CDR3 bases: TGTGCCAGCAGTTTATTTCGGGAGGGAGGGAGCTCCTACGAGCAGTACTTC.